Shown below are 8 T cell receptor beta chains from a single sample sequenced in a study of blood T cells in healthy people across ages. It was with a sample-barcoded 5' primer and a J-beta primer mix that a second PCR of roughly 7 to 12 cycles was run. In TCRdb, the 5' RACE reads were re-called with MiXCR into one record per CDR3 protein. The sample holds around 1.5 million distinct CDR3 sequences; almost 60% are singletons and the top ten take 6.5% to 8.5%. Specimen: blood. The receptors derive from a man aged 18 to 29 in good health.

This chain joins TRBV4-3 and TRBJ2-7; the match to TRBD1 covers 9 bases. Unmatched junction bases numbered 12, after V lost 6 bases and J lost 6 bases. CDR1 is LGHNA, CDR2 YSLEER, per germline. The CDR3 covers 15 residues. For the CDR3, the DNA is TGCGCCAGCAGTCAATCGGGACAGGGAGGTTCCGAGCAGTACTTC. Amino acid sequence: CASSQSGQGGSEQYF.

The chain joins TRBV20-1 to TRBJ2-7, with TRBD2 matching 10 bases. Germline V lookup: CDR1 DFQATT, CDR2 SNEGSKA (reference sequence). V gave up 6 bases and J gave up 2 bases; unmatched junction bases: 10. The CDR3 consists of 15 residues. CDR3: CSAPVSGGSPYEQYF. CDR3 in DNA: TGCAGTGCCCCCGTTAGCGGGGGGTCCCCCTACGAGCAGTACTTC.

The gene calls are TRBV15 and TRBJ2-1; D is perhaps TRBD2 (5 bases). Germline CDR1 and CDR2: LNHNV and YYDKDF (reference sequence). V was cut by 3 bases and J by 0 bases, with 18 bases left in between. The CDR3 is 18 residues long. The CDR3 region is CATSRFWAGSTSYNEQFF. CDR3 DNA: TGTGCCACCAGCAGGTTTTGGGCGGGTTCGACCTCCTACAATGAGCAGTTCTTC.

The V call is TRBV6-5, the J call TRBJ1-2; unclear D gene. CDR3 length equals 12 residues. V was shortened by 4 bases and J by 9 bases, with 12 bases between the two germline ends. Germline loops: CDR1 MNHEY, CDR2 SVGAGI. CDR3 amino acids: CASSCVGSSYTF. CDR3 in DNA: TGTGCCAGCAGTTGCGTGGGGAGTAGCTACACCTTC.

CDR3 sequence (DNA): TGTGCCACCAGCGGTTTTAGCGGAGGGGTCAATGAGCAGTTCTTC. This translates into CATSGFSGGVNEQFF. V is TRBV15 and J is TRBJ2-1, with D perhaps matching TRBD2 (6 bases). V was pared by 5 bases and J by 6 bases, with 17 bases between. Per germline, CDR1 LNHNV and CDR2 YYDKDF (reference sequence). The CDR3 runs to 15 residues.

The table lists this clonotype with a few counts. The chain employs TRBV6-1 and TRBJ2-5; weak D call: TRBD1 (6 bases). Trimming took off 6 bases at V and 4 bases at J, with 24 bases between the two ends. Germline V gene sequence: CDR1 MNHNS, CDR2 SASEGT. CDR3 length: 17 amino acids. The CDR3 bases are TGTGCCAGCAGCAACGAAGTAACAGGGCTAATAGGAGAGACCCAGTACTTC. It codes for CASSNEVTGLIGETQYF.

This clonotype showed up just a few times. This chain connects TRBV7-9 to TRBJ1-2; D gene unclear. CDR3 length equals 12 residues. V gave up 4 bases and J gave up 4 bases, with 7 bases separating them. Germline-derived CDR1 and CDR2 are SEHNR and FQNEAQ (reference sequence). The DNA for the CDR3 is TGTGCCAGCAGCTCGGGAATCTATGGCTACACCTTC. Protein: CASSSGIYGYTF.

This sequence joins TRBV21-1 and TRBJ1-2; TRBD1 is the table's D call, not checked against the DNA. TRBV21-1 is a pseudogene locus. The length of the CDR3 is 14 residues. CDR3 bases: TGTGCCAGCAGCAGCAGGGTGGACGGCTATGGCCACACCTTC. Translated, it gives CASSSRVDGYGHTF.